The sequence of this TCR beta chain was determined in a study of blood T cell repertoires in COVID-19. Repertoires were generated with immunoSEQ multiplex PCR, while TCRdb's copy carries only in-frame clones and drops some. The sample carries approximately 210,000 clones, 70% to 90% recorded once. V gave up 7 bases and J gave up 4 bases, with 14 bases separating them. In germline, CDR1 is SGHDT, CDR2 YYEEEE. This CDR3 has 13 amino acids. This rearrangement joins TRBV5-6 to TRBJ1-2; D call uncertain. Source material: PBMCs or T cells enriched from blood (not recorded which). The clonotype was recovered from a man aged 25 to 40 with acute COVID-19. CDR3 loop: CASRRRDFYGYTF. The CDR3 DNA sequence: TGTGCCAGCCGGCGGCGCGACTTCTATGGCTACACCTTC.